The entry that follows covers one T cell receptor beta chain sequence. As yet, its antigen is unknown. This sample was taken from a study of T cells in Graves' hyperthyroidism and ophthalmopathy. Germline lookup yields CDR1 LNHNV and CDR2 YYDKDF (reference sequence). The germline V and J ends were trimmed by 3 bases and 1 base, with 12 bases remaining between them. The CDR3 covers 15 residues. Findings and caveats of the study: Ophthalmopathy and stable hyperthyroidism were separated by a 13 V-J model.

Regions amplified from RNA transcripts were the TCR beta CDR3 regions. The HTBI set primed first-round TCR CDR3 RT-PCR. MiXCR, run by TCRdb on the multiplex PCR reads, gives a single entry per CDR3 protein. Of hundreds of thousands of distinct CDR3 sequences in the sample, around 45% were seen once. This receptor was obtained from a young woman with Graves' hyperthyroidism. The source material was peripheral blood or thyroid tissue (not recorded which). This rearrangement joins TRBV15 to TRBJ1-1; D gene unclear. The CDR3: CATSSLVLGNTEAFF. The CDR3 nucleotides read TGTGCCACCAGCAGCTTAGTTTTGGGGAACACTGAAGCTTTCTTT. The full variable domain, rest sourced from reference TRBV15 and TRBJ1-1, is DAMVIQNPRYQVTQFGKPVTLSCSQTLNHNVMYWYQQKSSQAPKLLFHYYDKDFNNEADTPDNFQSRRPNTSFCFLDIRSPGLGDTAMYLCATSSLVLGNTEAFFGQGTRLTVV.